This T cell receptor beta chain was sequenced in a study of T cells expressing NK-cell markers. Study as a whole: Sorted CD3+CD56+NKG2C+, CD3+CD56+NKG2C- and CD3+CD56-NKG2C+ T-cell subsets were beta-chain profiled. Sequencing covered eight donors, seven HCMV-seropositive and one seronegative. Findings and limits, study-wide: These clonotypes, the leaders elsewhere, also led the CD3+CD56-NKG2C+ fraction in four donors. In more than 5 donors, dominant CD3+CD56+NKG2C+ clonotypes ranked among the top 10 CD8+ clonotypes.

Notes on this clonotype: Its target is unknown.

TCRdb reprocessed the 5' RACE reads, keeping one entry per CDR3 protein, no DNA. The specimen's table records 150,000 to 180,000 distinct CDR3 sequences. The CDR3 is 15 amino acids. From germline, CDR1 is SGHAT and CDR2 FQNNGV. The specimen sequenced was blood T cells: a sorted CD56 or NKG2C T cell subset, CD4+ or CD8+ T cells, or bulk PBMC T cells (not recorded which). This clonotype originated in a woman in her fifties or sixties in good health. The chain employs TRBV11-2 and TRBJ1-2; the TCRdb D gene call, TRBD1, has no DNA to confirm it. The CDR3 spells CASSPGTGNNYGYTF.